The next 16 T cell receptor beta chains were all read from a single sample in a study of blood T cell repertoires in COVID-19 (dated by TCRdb to between 2020 and 2021). Libraries were made using the immunoSEQ multiplex PCR assay. Drawn from immuneACCESS, this table holds only the in-frame rearrangements with V and J called that TCRdb kept. Clones are partly lost; checked studies trace under half to an unresolved V gene and leave the rest unexplained. This sample comprises some 99,000 clones, 75% to 90% of them detected only once. Around 1.1% of the sample comes from the top ten. The sample consisted of peripheral blood. These receptors were obtained from a human donor in a cohort sampled during active COVID-19.

This clone was detected once. The chain couples TRBV6-2 or TRBV6-3 to TRBJ2-7; 7 nucleotides align to TRBD2. The germline CDR1 and CDR2 sequences are MNHEY and SVGEGT. The CDR3 loop spans 15 amino acids. V was pared by 6 bases and J by 0 bases, with 8 bases of the junction left unmatched. The chain's CDR3 is CASSKRRGVSYEQYF. Here the CDR3 DNA reads TGTGCCAGCAGCAAACGACGGGGGGTCTCCTACGAGCAGTACTTC.

This chain links TRBV6-4 with TRBJ1-5, with D possibly being TRBD1 (5 bases). Germline V gene sequence: CDR1 MRHNA, CDR2 SNTAGT. V was cut by 7 bases and J by 1 base, with 11 bases left in between. This CDR3 is built from 14 residues. The CDR3 here is CASNQTASNQPQHF. Here the CDR3 DNA reads TGTGCCAGCAACCAGACAGCCAGCAATCAGCCCCAGCATTTT.

The chain employs TRBV5-1 and TRBJ1-1; maybe TRBD1 (5 bases). CDR3 length: 14 amino acids. With 1 base removed from V and 1 base from J, the gap between germline ends came to 8 bases. CDR1 and CDR2 (germline): SGHRS, YFSETQ. CDR3 nucleotide sequence: TGCGCCAGCAGCTTGCGACAGAGGAACACTGAAGCTTTCTTT. Its translation: CASSLRQRNTEAFF.

The rearrangement uses TRBV29-1 and TRBJ1-2; D is perhaps TRBD1 (5 bases). CDR1 is SQVTM, CDR2 ANQGSEA, per germline. The germline V and J ends were trimmed by 7 bases and 8 bases, with 14 bases remaining between them. This CDR3 region has 11 residues. In DNA, the CDR3 is TGCAGCGCCCGGGGGACGTCCGGCTACACCTTC. It codes for CSARGTSGYTF.

The V gene is TRBV2, the J gene TRBJ1-4; perhaps TRBD1 as D (6 bases). Trimming stripped 6 bases from V and 10 bases from J, with 18 bases between. There are 14 residues in the CDR3. The germline gives CDR1 SNHLY, CDR2 FYNNEI. The CDR3 DNA reads TGTGCCAGCAGGACAGGTGTGGCGGTCTCAAAACTGTTTTTT. This encodes CASRTGVAVSKLFF.

This chain joins TRBV2 and TRBJ1-1, with 9 bases identical to TRBD1. CDR1 and CDR2 from the germline V gene are SNHLY and FYNNEI. V gave up 7 bases and J gave up 4 bases; unmatched junction bases: 7. This CDR3 is 14 amino acids long. CDR3 in DNA: TGTGCCAGCAAGAGGACAGGGGAGGGCACTGAAGCTTTCTTT. Its protein is CASKRTGEGTEAFF.

The chain combines TRBV2 with TRBJ2-1; D perhaps matches TRBD1 (6 bases). Per germline, CDR1 SNHLY and CDR2 FYNNEI. The CDR3 has 12 residues. Trimming left V 9 bases short and J 8 bases short, with 14 bases between. The CDR3 sequence: CASSWGRDEQFF. CDR3 bases: TGTGCCAGTAGCTGGGGGCGCGATGAGCAGTTCTTC.

The chain carries TRBV27 and TRBJ2-6, with a tentative D call TRBD2 (5 bases). Germline values: CDR1 MNHEY, CDR2 SMNVEV (reference sequence). Trimming pared 3 bases from V and 2 bases from J, leaving 8 bases between. CDR3 length: 15 amino acids. CDR3 DNA: TGTGCCAGCAGTTTGGACTGGACTGGGGCCAACGTCCTGACTTTC. Translation: CASSLDWTGANVLTF.

The chain has TRBV6-6 and TRBJ1-1; 11 bases line up with TRBD1. The CDR3 loop spans 18 amino acids. Germline loops: CDR1 MNHNY, CDR2 SVGAGI (reference sequence). V was pared by 5 bases and J by 0 bases, with 11 bases of the junction left unmatched. The CDR3 DNA reads as TGTGCCAGCAGTCCCCGGACAGGGGGCCGCGACATGAACACTGAAGCTTTCTTT. Translating gives CASSPRTGGRDMNTEAFF.

The chain employs TRBV3-1 (or the pseudogene TRBV3-2) and TRBJ2-1, with TRBD2 identical over 10 bases. The germline gives CDR1 LGHDT, CDR2 YNNKEL (reference sequence). CDR3 size: 17 residues. The V segment lost 1 base and the J segment 7 bases; nucleotides outside the gene matches: 10. The CDR3 DNA reads TGTGCCAGCAGCCAAGTTCCAACTAGCGGGGCTCAGAATGAGCAGTTCTTC. Translation: CASSQVPTSGAQNEQFF.

The V and J genes are TRBV5-8 and TRBJ2-7, with a tentative D call TRBD1 (5 bases). Looked up from germline, CDR1 is SGHTS and CDR2 is YDEGEE. V gave up 2 bases and J gave up 1 base, with 13 bases separating them. This CDR3 has 15 amino acids. Here the CDR3 reads CASSLRSDRSYEQYF. CDR3 nucleotides: TGTGCCAGCAGCTTAAGATCTGACAGATCCTACGAGCAGTACTTC. Combining the CDR3 with reference TRBV5-8 and TRBJ2-7 gives the whole variable domain EAGVTQSPTHLIKTRGQQATLRCSPISGHTSVYWYQQALGLGLQFLLWYDEGEERNRGNFPPRFSGRQFPNYSSELNVNALELEDSALYLCASSLRSDRSYEQYFGPGTRLTVT.

The rearrangement joins TRBV29-1 to TRBJ1-5; D remains unclear. Looked up from germline, CDR1 is SQVTM and CDR2 is ANQGSEA. Trimming stripped 7 bases from V and 0 bases from J, with 13 bases between. The length of the CDR3 is 14 residues. CDR3 amino acids: CSATQADSNQPQHF. The CDR3 nucleotides read TGCAGCGCAACCCAGGCAGATAGCAATCAGCCCCAGCATTTT.

The rearrangement uses TRBV6-2 or TRBV6-3 and TRBJ2-5, with TRBD2 matching 11 bases. Looked up from germline, CDR1 is MNHEY and CDR2 is SVGEGT. This CDR3 has 17 amino acids. J lost 2 bases, V lost 6 bases, and 11 bases had no gene match. As DNA, the CDR3 is TGTGCCAGCAGCTCTACTAGCGGGAGTACCCTTCAAGAGACCCAGTACTTC. The encoded protein is CASSSTSGSTLQETQYF.

V is TRBV24-1 and J is TRBJ2-7; tentatively, D is TRBD2 (7 bases). The V end lost 8 bases, the J end lost 6 bases, and 25 bases lay between the germline ends. CDR1 KGHDR and CDR2 SFDVKD come from the germline V gene. This CDR3 region has 16 residues. CDR3 bases: TGTGCCACCAAGTTCCGGGGGGCCAGAGAGCCCCGCGAGCAGTACTTC. It yields the protein CATKFRGAREPREQYF.

The CDR3, as DNA: TGTGCCAGCAGTTTTGATCCCCTCTCCTATCGAACCGGGGAGCTGTTTTTT. Its protein is CASSFDPLSYRTGELFF. The V call is TRBV27, the J call TRBJ2-2; D remains unclear. The V gene lost 3 bases and the J gene lost 5 bases, with 19 bases spanning the gap. Germline values: CDR1 MNHEY, CDR2 SMNVEV (reference sequence). The CDR3 has 17 amino acids.

This rearrangement joins TRBV5-6 to TRBJ2-7; 13 bases map to TRBD2. Germline loops: CDR1 SGHDT, CDR2 YYEEEE. Losses at the gene ends were 3 bases for V and 7 bases for J; bases not matched to a gene: 7. This CDR3 is built from 15 residues. CDR3 loop: CASSSSPGLAGEQYF. The DNA of the CDR3 is TGTGCCAGCAGCTCCTCTCCGGGACTAGCGGGGGAGCAGTACTTC.